The sequence of this TCR beta chain was determined in a study of blood T cells in healthy people across ages. Caucasian, healthy and from Russia, the donors were aged between roughly 6 and 100. A second PCR, run for about 6 to 11 cycles, used a sample-barcoded 5' primer plus a J-beta primer mix. Carrying 12 random nucleotides, a template-switch adaptor labeled each individual cDNA molecule. Every individual sample yielded 2.5 million or more paired-end reads (each containing CDR3). TCRdb re-called the 5' RACE reads with MiXCR, one entry per CDR3 protein. The repertoire has approximately 820,000 distinct CDR3 sequences, around 43% of them found once; the top ten carry roughly 18%. The sample taken for sequencing was blood. The sequence was obtained from a man in his fifties or sixties in good health.

Written as DNA, the CDR3 is TGTGCCAGCAGCTTAGGGCTGACAGGACGAGCGGGACAAGAGACCCAGTACTTC. It yields the protein CASSLGLTGRAGQETQYF. The rearrangement joins TRBV7-2 to TRBJ2-5; TRBD2 is a possible D gene (7 bases). V lost 1 base to trimming and J lost 2 bases, with 20 bases between them. Germline V gene sequence: CDR1 SGHTA, CDR2 FQGNSA. The CDR3 is 18 amino acids.